The 13 T cell receptor beta chains listed next were all sequenced from one sample in a study of blood T cell repertoires in COVID-19. Only in-frame clones appear in the TCRdb table, and some are missing; sequencing was by immunoSEQ multiplex PCR. The sample has 95,000 to 150,000 clones, roughly 80% seen once; the top ten hold approximately 25%. Sequencing was performed on peripheral blood. These receptors were collected from a human donor in a cohort sampled during active COVID-19.

The chain has TRBV28 and TRBJ1-6; D remains ambiguous. V was cut by 4 bases and J by 4 bases, with 11 bases left in between. This CDR3 is built from 15 residues. Germline V gene sequence: CDR1 MDHEN, CDR2 SYDVKM. The CDR3 DNA reads as TGTGCCAGCAGTTCCCTCGGCAGGTATAATTCACCCCTCCACTTT. Its protein is CASSSLGRYNSPLHF.

The V and J genes are TRBV4-1 and TRBJ2-7; 9 positions agree with TRBD1. V lost 0 bases and J lost 7; bases outside the gene matches: 4. Germline CDR1 MGHRA, CDR2 YSYEKL. The CDR3 sequence is 14 residues long. The CDR3 DNA sequence: TGCGCCAGCAGCCAAGAACAGGGGGCGCGGGAGCAGTACTTC. The encoded protein is CASSQEQGAREQYF.

The chain combines TRBV6-1 with TRBJ2-7; a possible D gene is TRBD1 (5 bases). Per germline, CDR1 MNHNS and CDR2 SASEGT. The CDR3 runs to 15 residues. V shed 3 bases and J shed 3 bases, with 15 bases lying between them. DNA for the CDR3: TGTGCCAGCAGTGATCGTGCCAGGGTGAACTACGAGCAGTACTTC. As protein: CASSDRARVNYEQYF.

The chain couples TRBV7-2 to TRBJ1-1; 9 bases map to TRBD1. J lost 4 bases, V lost 5 bases, and 5 bases had no gene match. Germline CDR1 is SGHTA and CDR2 is FQGNSA. This CDR3 contains 14 residues. In DNA form, the CDR3 reads TGTGCCAGCAGCAGCCGGGACAGGGTCACTGAAGCTTTCTTT. This sequence encodes CASSSRDRVTEAFF. Full variable domain (missing parts from reference TRBV7-2 and TRBJ1-1): GAGVSQSPSNKVTEKGKDVELRCDPISGHTALYWYRQSLGQGLEFLIYFQGNSAPDKSGLPSDRFSAERTGGSVSTLTIQRTQQEDSAVYLCASSSRDRVTEAFFGQGTRLTVV.

In DNA form, the CDR3 reads TGTGCCAGCAGTTACAGGGGGAATCAGCCCCAGCATTTT. Its protein product is CASSYRGNQPQHF. The genes are TRBV6-5 and TRBJ1-5; maybe TRBD1 (6 bases). The V gene's germline CDR1 is MNHEY and CDR2 SVGAGI. Trimming removed 2 bases from V and 4 bases from J, with 6 bases in between. The CDR3 is made up of 13 amino acids.

The chain combines TRBV6-2 or TRBV6-3 with TRBJ2-1; 9 bases are a match to TRBD2. The CDR3 is 16 amino acids. Germline lookup yields CDR1 MNHEY and CDR2 SVGEGT. Trimming at V came to 2 bases and at J to 8 bases, leaving 10 bases not matched to a gene. The CDR3 region is CASSYGGGGALDEQFF. DNA of the CDR3: TGTGCCAGCAGTTACGGTGGCGGGGGGGCCCTCGATGAGCAGTTCTTC.

The chain is built from TRBV5-1 and TRBJ1-6; D is perhaps TRBD1 (5 bases). Trimming shortened V by 1 base and J by 7 bases, and 12 bases separated the two germline ends. This CDR3 spans 15 amino acids. Germline CDR1 and CDR2: SGHRS and YFSETQ. CDR3 loop: CASSLRGEGNSPLHF. The DNA for the CDR3 is TGCGCCAGCAGCTTGAGAGGGGAGGGGAATTCACCCCTCCACTTT.

The chain couples TRBV6-2 or TRBV6-3 to TRBJ2-3, with D possibly being TRBD2 (6 bases). This CDR3 spans 15 amino acids. Trimming took 2 bases from V and 2 from J, leaving 11 bases between them. CDR1 is MNHEY, CDR2 SVGEGT, per germline. The CDR3 nucleotides read TGTGCCAGCAGTTACCGGGGGTCCTACACAGATACGCAGTATTTT. Translation gives CASSYRGSYTDTQYF.

The chain employs TRBV28 and TRBJ1-2; 11 nucleotides match TRBD1. Germline assignment: CDR1 MDHEN and CDR2 SYDVKM. With V trimmed by 6 bases and J by 6 bases, 6 bases remained unmatched. This CDR3 has 14 amino acids. CDR3 sequence: CASRGQGALHGYTF. DNA of the CDR3: TGTGCCAGCAGAGGACAGGGGGCTTTACATGGCTACACCTTC.

This clone was counted only a few times. The chain is built from TRBV7-9 and TRBJ1-6; 10 bases map to TRBD1. The CDR3 has 15 amino acids. CDR1 is SEHNR and CDR2 is FQNEAQ in the germline V gene (reference sequence). V was clipped by 5 bases and J by 10 bases; unmatched bases: 8. The CDR3 sequence is CASSRWTGGRSPLHF. The CDR3 region has the DNA TGTGCCAGCAGCCGATGGACAGGGGGAAGGTCACCCCTCCACTTT.

The chain is built from TRBV7-2 and TRBJ1-3, with D unclear. Per the germline V gene, CDR1 is SGHTA and CDR2 is FQGNSA. V was pared by 5 bases and J by 5 bases, with 7 bases between. The CDR3 runs to 12 residues. CDR3 DNA sequence: TGTGCCAGCAGCCAGGATCGAAACACCATATATTTT. Translating it yields CASSQDRNTIYF.

The CDR3 region has the DNA TGTGCCAGCAGTTCAGGCGGGGCCTACGAGCAGTACTTC. It encodes CASSSGGAYEQYF. V is TRBV27 and J is TRBJ2-7, with D maybe TRBD2 (6 bases). This CDR3 is 13 amino acids long. V was cut by 4 bases and J by 2 bases, with 9 bases left in between. Germline CDR1 and CDR2: MNHEY and SMNVEV (reference sequence).

The chain recombines TRBV3-1 (or the pseudogene TRBV3-2) with TRBJ1-1; D is unclear. V shed 3 bases and J shed 4 bases, with 9 bases lying between them. In germline, CDR1 is LGHDT, CDR2 YNNKEL (reference sequence). This CDR3 spans 13 amino acids. CDR3 nucleotides: TGTGCCAGCAGCCAGCTCTCCGGCACTGAAGCTTTCTTT. Translating gives CASSQLSGTEAFF.